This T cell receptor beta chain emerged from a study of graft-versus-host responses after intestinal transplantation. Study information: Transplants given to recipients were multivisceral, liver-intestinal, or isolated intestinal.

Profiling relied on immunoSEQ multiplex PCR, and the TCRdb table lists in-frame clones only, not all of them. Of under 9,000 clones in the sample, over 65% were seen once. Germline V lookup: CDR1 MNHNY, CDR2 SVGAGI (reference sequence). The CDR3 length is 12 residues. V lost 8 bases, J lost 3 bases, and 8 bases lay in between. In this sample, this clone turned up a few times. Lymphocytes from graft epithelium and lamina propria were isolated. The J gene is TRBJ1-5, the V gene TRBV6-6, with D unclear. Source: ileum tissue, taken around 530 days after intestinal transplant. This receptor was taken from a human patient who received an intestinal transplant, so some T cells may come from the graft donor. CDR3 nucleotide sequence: TGTGCCAGCGGCAACCCCAATCAGCCCCAGCATTTT. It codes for CASGNPNQPQHF.